The 32 T cell receptor beta chains listed next were all sequenced from one sample in a study of blood T cell repertoires in COVID-19. Profiled with immunoSEQ multiplex PCR; TCRdb holds only in-frame clones, not every one. The repertoire consists of roughly 200,000 clones, with more than 85% occurring once and the leading ten covering about 3%. Input material: peripheral blood. These receptor sequences come from a middle-aged man with active or convalescent COVID-19.

This sequence joins TRBV6-4 and TRBJ1-1, with TRBD1 identical over 8 bases. The CDR3 consists of 13 residues. Germline V lookup: CDR1 MRHNA, CDR2 SNTAGT. V shed 6 bases, J shed 3 bases, and the junction held 3 bases outside the gene matches. DNA for the CDR3: TGTGCCAGCAGGGCGACAGGGGACACTGAAGCTTTCTTT. This codes for CASRATGDTEAFF.

The chain combines TRBV7-3 with TRBJ2-3, with a weak D call TRBD2 (5 bases). The CDR3 covers 15 residues. Per the germline V gene, CDR1 is SGHTA and CDR2 is FQGTGA. V lost 1 base to trimming and J lost 0 bases, with 8 bases between them. As DNA, the CDR3 is TGTGCCAGCAGCTTAAACCCGGGGAGCACAGATACGCAGTATTTT. Residues: CASSLNPGSTDTQYF.

The chain links TRBV7-9 to TRBJ1-3; 9 bases agree with TRBD1. The V segment lost 4 bases and the J segment 4 bases; nucleotides outside the gene matches: 5. This CDR3 spans 15 amino acids. Germline V lookup: CDR1 SEHNR, CDR2 FQNEAQ (reference sequence). The CDR3 region is CASSSDRGSGNTIYF. The CDR3 DNA sequence: TGTGCCAGCAGCTCGGACAGGGGCTCCGGAAACACCATATATTTT.

The J gene is TRBJ2-1, the V gene TRBV19; maybe TRBD1 (6 bases). Germline values: CDR1 LNHDA, CDR2 SQIVND (reference sequence). With 3 bases removed from V and 4 bases from J, the gap between germline ends came to 10 bases. CDR3 size: 14 residues. In nucleotides, the CDR3 is TGTGCCAGTAGTATTGGGACATCATACAATGAGCAGTTCTTC. It encodes CASSIGTSYNEQFF.

The V call is TRBV7-3, the J call TRBJ2-1; the D gene is possibly TRBD1 (6 bases). The V and J ends lost 5 bases and 2 bases respectively, with 16 bases between them. Germline CDR1 and CDR2: SGHTA and FQGTGA. This CDR3 is 16 amino acids long. This CDR3 is CASSLDGQGPYNEQFF. The CDR3 region has the DNA TGTGCCAGCAGCCTAGATGGGCAGGGGCCCTACAATGAGCAGTTCTTC. The variable domain in full, completed from reference TRBV7-3 and TRBJ2-1, reads GAGVSQTPSNKVTEKGKYVELRCDPISGHTALYWYRQSLGQGPEFLIYFQGTGAADDSGLPNDRFFAVRPEGSVSTLKIQRTERGDSAVYLCASSLDGQGPYNEQFFGPGTRLTVL.

The chain combines TRBV5-4 with TRBJ2-3, with D tentatively TRBD2 (6 bases). The CDR3 loop spans 15 amino acids. CDR1 is SGHNT and CDR2 is YYREEE in the germline V gene (reference sequence). V dropped 4 bases and J dropped 4 bases, with 16 bases sitting between them. CDR3 sequence (DNA): TGTGCCAGCAGCCTGCCGGGAGAAGGGTCAGATACGCAGTATTTT. Residues: CASSLPGEGSDTQYF.

The rearrangement uses TRBV7-2 and TRBJ2-1, with D perhaps matching TRBD1 (6 bases). The CDR3 consists of 13 residues. The germline V gene encodes CDR1 SGHTA and CDR2 FQGNSA. V lost 5 bases, J lost 8 bases, and 13 bases lay in between. The CDR3 DNA reads TGTGCCAGCAGCGGGCGACAGGAGGATGAGCAGTTCTTC. Protein: CASSGRQEDEQFF.

The chain links TRBV7-3 to TRBJ2-2; 8 bases agree with TRBD1. V lost 2 bases, J lost 4 bases, and 9 bases stayed unmatched. The CDR3 consists of 17 residues. Germline V lookup: CDR1 SGHTA, CDR2 FQGTGA. For the CDR3, the DNA is TGTGCCAGCAGCTTATCGGGGCTACAGGGGGTCACCGGGGAGCTGTTTTTT. It codes for CASSLSGLQGVTGELFF. Variable domain in full (rest from reference TRBV7-3 and TRBJ2-2): GAGVSQTPSNKVTEKGKYVELRCDPISGHTALYWYRQSLGQGPEFLIYFQGTGAADDSGLPNDRFFAVRPEGSVSTLKIQRTERGDSAVYLCASSLSGLQGVTGELFFGEGSRLTVL.

The chain combines TRBV25-1 with TRBJ1-6; D remains ambiguous. This CDR3 is 16 amino acids long. V was pared by 3 bases and J by 6 bases, with 15 bases between. Germline V gives CDR1 MGHDK, CDR2 SYGVNS. The CDR3 nucleotides read TGTGCCAGCAGTGATCCTCGGACGGGAACTAATTCACCCCTCCACTTT. Protein: CASSDPRTGTNSPLHF.

This chain uses TRBV28 with TRBJ1-2, with D unclear. Trimming took 2 bases from V and 4 from J, leaving 11 bases between them. Germline values: CDR1 MDHEN, CDR2 SYDVKM. The CDR3 consists of 14 residues. The CDR3 spells CASSLTTGVYGYTF. CDR3 nucleotides: TGTGCCAGCAGTTTAACGACGGGTGTCTATGGCTACACCTTC.

The chain employs TRBV28 and TRBJ2-1; D might be TRBD1 (5 bases). This CDR3 is built from 14 residues. CDR1 is MDHEN, CDR2 SYDVKM, per germline. Trimming pared 2 bases from V and 5 bases from J, leaving 10 bases between. This CDR3 is CASSLQGKDNEQFF. The CDR3 coding sequence is TGTGCCAGCAGTTTACAGGGTAAGGACAATGAGCAGTTCTTC.

This clone was seen only once. The chain has TRBV25-1 and TRBJ1-2; no clear D. CDR3 length equals 14 residues. Trimming took 1 base from V and 3 from J, leaving 9 bases between them. CDR1 is MGHDK, CDR2 SYGVNS, per germline. CDR3 DNA sequence: TGTGCCAGCAGTGAATGGGGAGGACACTATGGCTACACCTTC. Protein sequence: CASSEWGGHYGYTF.

The CDR3 coding sequence is TGTGCCAGCTCAGTTAAACAGGGGCTCCACACCGGGGAGCTGTTTTTT. Translated: CASSVKQGLHTGELFF. V usage is TRBV18 and J usage is TRBJ2-2; 7 bases align to TRBD1. V shed 5 bases and J 3 bases; nucleotides not matched to a gene: 9. Germline CDR1 reads KGHSH; CDR2 reads LQKENI. This CDR3 spans 16 amino acids.

This clone was detected once. The chain carries TRBV15 and TRBJ2-7; TRBD1 matches 8 bases. The CDR3 loop spans 14 amino acids. With V trimmed by 5 bases and J by 1 base, 4 bases remained unmatched. In germline, CDR1 is LNHNV, CDR2 YYDKDF (reference sequence). The CDR3 region has the DNA TGTGCCACCAGCTTCGGGACAGGATCCTACGAGCAGTACTTC. This translates into CATSFGTGSYEQYF.

Turning to this clone: This sample also contains other DNA sequences that code for the same CDR3. This chain joins TRBV5-5 and TRBJ1-6; no reliable D call. The V end lost 4 bases, the J end lost 0 bases, and 11 bases lay between the germline ends. Germline lookup yields CDR1 SGHKS and CDR2 YYEKEE (reference sequence). The CDR3 covers 16 residues. The CDR3 DNA reads as TGTGCCAGCAGCCTAACACCTAGCTCCTATAATTCACCCCTCCACTTT. It yields the protein CASSLTPSSYNSPLHF.

This sequence joins TRBV5-8 and TRBJ1-6; D remains unclear. This CDR3 contains 16 residues. Germline V gene sequence: CDR1 SGHTS, CDR2 YDEGEE. The ends were cut back, 6 bases at V and 4 bases at J, with 17 bases in the middle. In DNA form, the CDR3 reads TGTGCCAGCACCGGGGAGAACCAATTTTATAATTCACCCCTCCACTTT. Encoded protein: CASTGENQFYNSPLHF. Variable domain in full (rest from reference TRBV5-8 and TRBJ1-6): EAGVTQSPTHLIKTRGQQATLRCSPISGHTSVYWYQQALGLGLQFLLWYDEGEERNRGNFPPRFSGRQFPNYSSELNVNALELEDSALYLCASTGENQFYNSPLHFGNGTRLTVT.

The chain combines TRBV15 with TRBJ1-3; perhaps TRBD1 as D (5 bases). Germline values: CDR1 LNHNV, CDR2 YYDKDF (reference sequence). With 1 base removed from V and 0 bases from J, the gap between germline ends came to 10 bases. The CDR3 contains 16 residues. The CDR3 reads CATSRGMTASGNTIYF. CDR3 DNA sequence: TGTGCCACCAGCAGAGGTATGACAGCCTCTGGAAACACCATATATTTT.

The chain is built from TRBV19 and TRBJ2-7, with a possible D match to TRBD2 (7 bases). V was shortened by 3 bases and J by 2 bases, with 17 bases between the two germline ends. This CDR3 is 16 amino acids long. Germline V CDR1 and CDR2: LNHDA, SQIVND (reference sequence). The CDR3 reads CASSIGGGGLTYEQYF. The CDR3, as DNA: TGTGCCAGTAGTATCGGAGGCGGGGGCCTGACCTACGAGCAGTACTTC.

The chain is built from TRBV18 and TRBJ1-5; 8 positions agree with TRBD1. Germline trimming cut 3 bases from V and 9 bases from J; bases unmatched to any gene: 10. The CDR3 has 15 residues. The germline V gene encodes CDR1 KGHSH and CDR2 LQKENI. CDR3 DNA: TGTGCCAGCTCACCGAAACAGGGGGACTCGGGGCCCCAGCATTTT. This codes for CASSPKQGDSGPQHF.

This sequence joins TRBV5-4 and TRBJ2-3; 9 bases map to TRBD1. The V and J ends lost 3 bases and 2 bases, in that order; junction bases with no gene match: 4. Germline CDR1 SGHNT, CDR2 YYREEE (reference sequence). The CDR3 runs to 15 residues. The CDR3 bases are TGTGCCAGCAGCTGGGACAGGGAAAACACAGATACGCAGTATTTT. It translates to CASSWDRENTDTQYF.

Written as DNA, the CDR3 is TGTGCCAGCAGCTTAGCGTTTCAGGGAAGGAATAGCAATCAGCCCCAGCATTTT. Translation gives CASSLAFQGRNSNQPQHF. This chain links TRBV7-8 with TRBJ1-5; tentative D call: TRBD1 (5 bases). Looked up from germline, CDR1 is SGHVS and CDR2 is FQNEAQ. The CDR3 contains 18 residues. Trimming took 0 bases from V and 0 from J, leaving 15 bases between them.

The chain employs TRBV7-9 and TRBJ2-7; TRBD1 is a possible D gene (6 bases). The CDR3 contains 13 residues. Trimming stripped 6 bases from V and 3 bases from J, with 12 bases between. CDR1 SEHNR and CDR2 FQNEAQ come from the germline V gene (reference sequence). This chain's CDR3 is CASSSRDIYEQYF. Here the CDR3 DNA reads TGTGCCAGCAGTTCCCGGGACATCTACGAGCAGTACTTC.

The V and J genes are TRBV27 and TRBJ2-7; D is uncertain. The CDR3 sequence is 15 residues long. V lost 3 bases and J lost 2, with 14 bases in between. Germline lookup yields CDR1 MNHEY and CDR2 SMNVEV (reference sequence). CDR3 protein: CASSLVSSGTYEQYF. The CDR3 nucleotides read TGTGCCAGCAGTTTGGTCTCTTCGGGTACCTACGAGCAGTACTTC.

This clone was seen once. The gene calls are TRBV5-5 and TRBJ2-7; 8 bases are shared with TRBD1. After removal of 0 bases from V and 3 bases from J, the junction contained 2 bases not matched to a gene. Germline CDR1 reads SGHKS; CDR2 reads YYEKEE (reference sequence). The CDR3 runs 14 residues. The CDR3 DNA reads as TGTGCCAGCAGCTTGGCGGACAGGGTCTACGAGCAGTACTTC. This codes for CASSLADRVYEQYF.

The chain links TRBV7-2 to TRBJ2-2, with 9 positions matching TRBD2. The CDR3 contains 16 residues. Germline trimming cut 0 bases from V and 6 bases from J; bases unmatched to any gene: 5. Per the germline V gene, CDR1 is SGHTA and CDR2 is FQGNSA. The CDR3 here is CASSLAGGGAPGELFF. In nucleotides, the CDR3 is TGTGCCAGCAGCTTAGCTGGCGGGGGGGCCCCCGGGGAGCTGTTTTTT. Complete variable domain (other parts from reference TRBV7-2 and TRBJ2-2): GAGVSQSPSNKVTEKGKDVELRCDPISGHTALYWYRQSLGQGLEFLIYFQGNSAPDKSGLPSDRFSAERTGGSVSTLTIQRTQQEDSAVYLCASSLAGGGAPGELFFGEGSRLTVL.

The chain joins TRBV28 to TRBJ2-3; TRBD2 might be the D (5 bases). The CDR3 totals 13 residues. The V end lost 8 bases, the J end lost 3 bases, and 12 bases lay between the germline ends. The V gene's germline CDR1 is MDHEN and CDR2 SYDVKM. The DNA for the CDR3 is TGTGCCAGCGAGGGTAGAGGTACAGATACGCAGTATTTT. Protein: CASEGRGTDTQYF.

The chain joins TRBV5-1 to TRBJ1-6, with D tentatively TRBD1 (6 bases). This CDR3 has 15 residues. V gave up 6 bases and J gave up 8 bases, with 18 bases separating them. In germline, CDR1 is SGHRS, CDR2 YFSETQ. The CDR3: CASTYRDGMDSPLHF. In nucleotides, the CDR3 is TGCGCCAGCACCTACAGGGATGGCATGGATTCACCCCTCCACTTT.

This clone appeared a single time. The chain carries TRBV7-9 and TRBJ1-2; 7 bases are a match to TRBD1. J gave up 2 bases and V 1 base, and 4 bases lay outside the gene matches. The length of the CDR3 is 15 residues. Germline lookup yields CDR1 SEHNR and CDR2 FQNEAQ (reference sequence). CDR3 in amino acids: CASSLGGDSNYGYTF. CDR3 sequence (DNA): TGTGCCAGCAGCTTAGGCGGGGACAGCAACTATGGCTACACCTTC.

The chain links TRBV2 to TRBJ2-1; TRBD2 aligns across 10 bases. The CDR3 has 15 amino acids. Germline assignment: CDR1 SNHLY and CDR2 FYNNEI. The V gene end was trimmed by 6 bases and the J gene end by 4 bases; junction bases not matched to a gene: 6. The DNA for the CDR3 is TGTGCCAGCAGCGTGACTAGCGGGCTTTACAATGAGCAGTTCTTC. Protein product: CASSVTSGLYNEQFF.

The chain recombines TRBV6-5 with TRBJ1-6, with D possibly being TRBD1 (6 bases). Deletions cut 5 bases from V and 7 bases from J, with 15 bases between. CDR1 is MNHEY, CDR2 SVGAGI, per germline. The CDR3 is made up of 15 amino acids. DNA for the CDR3: TGTGCCAGCAGTCACGCAGGGGATATCAATTCACCCCTCCACTTT. The encoded protein is CASSHAGDINSPLHF.

The gene calls are TRBV4-1 and TRBJ2-7, with a weak D call TRBD1 (5 bases). The germline V and J ends were trimmed by 3 bases and 3 bases, with 12 bases remaining between them. In germline, CDR1 is MGHRA, CDR2 YSYEKL. The CDR3 loop spans 14 amino acids. CDR3 loop: CASSQETVNYEQYF. The CDR3 nucleotides read TGCGCCAGCAGCCAGGAGACAGTCAACTACGAGCAGTACTTC.

The rearrangement joins TRBV3-1 (or the pseudogene TRBV3-2) to TRBJ2-2; 10 nucleotides agree with TRBD2. Germline trimming cut 6 bases from V and 2 bases from J; bases unmatched to any gene: 3. The CDR3 runs to 15 residues. Germline CDR1 LGHDT, CDR2 YNNKEL (reference sequence). The CDR3 region is CASSRLAGNTGELFF. The CDR3 DNA reads TGTGCCAGCAGTCGACTAGCGGGCAACACCGGGGAGCTGTTTTTT.